This T cell receptor (beta chain) originates from a study of CD8+CD57+ T cells in acquired aplastic anemia. Study-level information: Sorted CD4+ and CD8+ cells gave an average of around 3.1 ug of DNA.

This clonotype occurred a few times. What it recognizes is unknown. Study-wide findings and caveats: Between the patient and control groups, CD8+ Simpson's diversity did not differ significantly.

Patients picked for sequencing had shown CD8+CD57+ cell expansion detected by flow cytometry. Each of the patients presented with severe acquired aplastic anemia. CDR3 and TCR beta VDJ profiling relied on genomic DNA as the template. TCRdb fed the reads into MiXCR, producing one record per CDR3 protein. The sample consists of 200,000 to 300,000 distinct CDR3 sequences, 82% of them appearing once. Trimming pared 3 bases from V and 2 bases from J, leaving 7 bases between. Germline CDR1 reads SQVTM; CDR2 reads ANQGSEA. This CDR3 contains 13 residues. The rearrangement joins TRBV29-1 to TRBJ2-2, with D tentatively TRBD1 (5 bases). This sequence was found in a human donor with aplastic anemia. The specimen was sorted CD4+, CD8+, or CD8+CD57+ T cells (not recorded which) from PBMCs. DNA of the CDR3: TGCAGCGTTGAGGGGCAAAACACCGGGGAGCTGTTTTTT. It yields the protein CSVEGQNTGELFF.